The rows below give T cell receptor beta chains drawn from one sample of a study of control samples from healthy donors and cancer patients. Sequencing was performed with immunoSEQ multiplex PCR; in TCRdb, only in-frame clones are kept and a portion is missing. The data show 150,000 to 200,000 clones, 91% seen once. Sequenced input: blood. These TCRs come from a woman aged 40 to 50 in good health. The CDR3 runs from the conserved cysteine through the conserved F or W. Fields, in order: V gene, J gene, CDR3 protein.

TRBV7-9	TRBJ2-1	CASSRGGGSYNEQFF
TRBV7-9	TRBJ1-6	CASSLENGGALHF
TRBV13	TRBJ2-1	CASSLDGVDEQFF
TRBV6-5	TRBJ1-1	CASSYSIIVGVLTFF
TRBV5-1	TRBJ1-2	CASSETGGGYGYTF
TRBV7-2	TRBJ1-5	CASSFGWGMDQPQHF
TRBV4-1	TRBJ1-5	CASSQVDRVNQPQHF
TRBV9	TRBJ1-6	CASSVGQGRTYNSPLHF
TRBV30	TRBJ1-3	CAWSVDISGNTIYF
TRBV11-3	TRBJ2-5	CAIHQNQETQYF
TRBV25-1	TRBJ1-4	CASGPGRALNEKLFF
TRBV6-6	TRBJ2-1	CAMASGGNNEQFF
TRBV11-3	TRBJ2-1	CASSLVASAVQFF
TRBV7-9	TRBJ2-1	CASSSTALEQFF
TRBV5-5	TRBJ2-1	CASSLGTGIGEQFF
TRBV3-1/TRBV3-2	TRBJ2-7	CASSPRGLAYEQYF
TRBV2	TRBJ2-7	CASTRTPYEQYF
TRBV10-3	TRBJ2-2	CAISDGNTGELFF
TRBV27	TRBJ1-5	CASSFWGQPQHF
TRBV5-6	TRBJ2-7	CASSLDKGTYEQYF
TRBV5-4	TRBJ2-7	CASSLGLAGSYEQYF
TRBV19	TRBJ1-5	CASSIGGGQPQHF
TRBV18	TRBJ2-7	CASSPPEGSEQYF
TRBV9	TRBJ2-1	CASSVLIKRGPQFF
TRBV5-5	TRBJ1-4	CASSLGDVGGGGKLFF
TRBV4-1	TRBJ2-5	CASSPQAGGRETQYF
TRBV3-1/TRBV3-2	TRBJ1-1	CASSPRPMDTEAFF
TRBV12-3/TRBV12-4	TRBJ2-7	CASSGQGAYEQYF
TRBV9	TRBJ1-6	CASSVEGGASSPLHF
TRBV10-3	TRBJ1-2	CAIRATSPYGYTF
TRBV19	TRBJ1-2	CASSFGTNIIYGYTF
TRBV29-1	TRBJ1-2	CSVEEGVRDGYTF
TRBV4-1	TRBJ1-5	CASSPLGDKPQHF
TRBV13	TRBJ2-1	CASSLAAGGYNEQFF
TRBV7-9	TRBJ1-6	CASSLAPPGAYNSPLHF
TRBV25-1	TRBJ1-2	CASRERGYGYTF
TRBV6-6	TRBJ2-3	CASFSGGADTQYF
TRBV29-1	TRBJ1-5	CSVDPDRGLDQPQHF
TRBV6-5	TRBJ2-3	CASRGLAGVTDTQYF
TRBV9	TRBJ2-2	CASSAPPWGNTGELFF
TRBV5-1	TRBJ2-1	CASRTSGGDNEQFF
TRBV27	TRBJ2-7	CASSTRTGGPWYF